This T cell receptor (beta chain) derives from a study of blood T cell repertoires in COVID-19. Sequenced by immunoSEQ multiplex PCR; TCRdb stores in-frame clones only, minus some. The repertoire includes over 110,000 clones, around 84% of them detected once, and about 10% sits in the top ten. Looked up from germline, CDR1 is SGHRS and CDR2 is YFSETQ. V was clipped by 3 bases and J by 1 base; unmatched bases: 0. The CDR3 loop spans 15 amino acids. The receptor comes from a man aged 55 to 70 with active or convalescent COVID-19. The sample was peripheral blood. The chain joins TRBV5-1 to TRBJ2-2; 10 nucleotides align to TRBD1. CDR3 nucleotides: TGCGCCAGCAGCTGGACAGGGGGGAACACCGGGGAGCTGTTTTTT. Its translation is CASSWTGGNTGELFF.